The source of this T cell receptor beta chain is a study of technical replicates of blood from a few donors. The J segment lost 6 bases and the V segment lost 4 bases, leaving 3 bases of the junction unmatched. Germline V gene lookup returns CDR1 SQVTM and CDR2 ANQGSEA. The CDR3 has 12 amino acids. Generated by immunoSEQ multiplex PCR, the TCRdb table keeps only in-frame clones and is missing some. The sample contains approximately 100,000 clones, roughly 95% of which appear only once. The chain couples TRBV29-1 to TRBJ1-3; 7 nucleotides match TRBD1. This receptor was identified in a human donor in good health. Material for sequencing was T cells isolated from PBMCs. The CDR3 region is CSVGQGENTIYF. The CDR3 DNA sequence: TGCAGCGTTGGGCAGGGGGAAAACACCATATATTTT.